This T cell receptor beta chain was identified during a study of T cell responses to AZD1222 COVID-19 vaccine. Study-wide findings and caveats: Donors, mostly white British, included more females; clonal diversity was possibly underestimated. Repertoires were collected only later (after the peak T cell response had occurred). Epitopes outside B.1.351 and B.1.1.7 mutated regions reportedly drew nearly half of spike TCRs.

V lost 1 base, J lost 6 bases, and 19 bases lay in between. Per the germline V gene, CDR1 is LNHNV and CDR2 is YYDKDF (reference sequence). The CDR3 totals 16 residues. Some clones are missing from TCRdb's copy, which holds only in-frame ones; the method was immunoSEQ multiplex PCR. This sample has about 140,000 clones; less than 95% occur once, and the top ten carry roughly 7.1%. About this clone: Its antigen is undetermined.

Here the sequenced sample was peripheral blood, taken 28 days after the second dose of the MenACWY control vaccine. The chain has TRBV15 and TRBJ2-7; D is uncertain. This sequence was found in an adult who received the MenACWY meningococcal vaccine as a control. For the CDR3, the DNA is TGTGCCACCAGCAGAGGCCGCGCTGGCATCCTCGCCGAGCAGTACTTC. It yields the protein CATSRGRAGILAEQYF.